This T cell receptor (beta chain) was documented in a study of blood T cell repertoires in COVID-19 (TCRdb year 2020). Background for the entire study: The collaborator samples originated in the United States, Italy and Spain and spanned the acute and convalescent phases of COVID-19. The material from the prospective study consisted of cDNA or gDNA derived from T cells, B-cell-depleted T cells, or PBMCs. Deeply sampled blood TCRbeta repertoires from subjects exposed to, actively infected with, or recovered from COVID-19 were included in the dataset. The repertoires were released in a freely available public database intended as a resource for research on the immune response to SARS-CoV-2. The samples were drawn from two sources: the first 160 participants of the ongoing ImmuneRACE study, and 950 to 1,500 subjects contributed by 6 global collaborators. The sample metadata nearly always contained a de-identified subject ID, COVID-19 status, age in years and sex. HLA class I and class II types, where available, came from metadata supplied by the sample provider rather than from assay-based typing. What the work shows at the level of the full study, not this receptor alone: Clinical and demographic metadata were provided uncurated, with the amount varying by source and participant.

Points on this clone: Its antigen is currently not known. No much larger clone exists at a distance of one base, and base qualities are not known.

TCRbeta CDR3 regions were amplified from genomic DNA using the immunoSEQ Assay, a bias-controlled multiplex PCR. From the authors' description of their analysis: The number of nucleated cells in each sample was estimated from the amplification of reference gene primers within the assay. To quantify the absolute abundance of each unique TCRbeta CDR3 rearrangement, sequence reads were collapsed and filtered. Productive Simpson clonality was computed per sample as the square root of Simpson's diversity index over productive rearrangements. The table comes from immuneACCESS by way of TCRdb, which keeps in-frame sequences with V and J called. Part of the clones is missing from these tables; in studies checked, under half for an unresolved V gene and the rest for unknown reasons. V and J calls and clone size follow that table, whereas D and trimming were derived from the DNA. Across this sample there are 650,000 to 800,000 clones, with about 90% seen only once. The ten biggest clones cover roughly 0.26% of the sample.

Each collaborating institution followed its own protocols to collect whole blood in K2EDTA tubes. For TCRbeta analysis, collaborators shipped samples in one of three forms: frozen whole blood, isolated PBMCs, or DNA extracted from either of those sample types. Sequencing was carried out using peripheral blood. This clonotype was sampled from a woman younger than 30 with acute or convalescent COVID-19.

CDR3 region: CSAGTSGGITNEQFF. The DNA sequence reads TGCAGCGCAGGGACTAGCGGGGGGATTACAAATGAGCAGTTCTTC. This receptor chain uses TRBV29-1 and TRBJ2-1; TRBD2 matches 15 bases in the middle. CDR3 length: 15 amino acids, cysteine to phenylalanine. Left in the record is the CDR3 DNA by itself, 45 bases read in frame from the first base. Unmatched junction bases come to 8, with V trimmed by 7 bases and J by 7 bases. Via the germline V gene, CDR1 is SQVTM and CDR2 ANQGSEA.